This T cell receptor (beta chain) was documented in a study of response to subunit inactivated influenza vaccine. Study-wide findings and caveats: Only a handful of new T cells, the authors suggested, are recruited with each seasonal influenza vaccination.

V lost 2 bases to trimming and J lost 6 bases; unmatched junction nucleotides: 15. The germline V gene has CDR1 MDHEN and CDR2 SYDVKM. The CDR3 sequence is 19 residues long. Points on this clonotype: The antigen remains undetermined.

A single record per CDR3 protein comes from TCRdb applying MiXCR to the RT-PCR reads. The data show about 520,000 distinct CDR3 sequences, under 8.5% seen once. The sample here was PBMCs from blood, taken less than 30 months after vaccination. The TCR comes from a man aged 50-75 years who received an inactivated influenza vaccine. The rearrangement uses TRBV28 and TRBJ2-7, with 14 bases matching TRBD2. The CDR3 region has the DNA TGTGCCAGCAGTTTAATCCCCCGACTAGCGGGAGGGCCTTCACGCGAGCAGTACTTC. Protein product: CASSLIPRLAGGPSREQYF.